The next 12 T cell receptor beta chains were all read from a single sample in a study of T cells after yellow fever vaccination. MiXCR, run by TCRdb on the 5' RACE reads, gives a single entry per CDR3 protein. The sample shows more than 300,000 distinct CDR3 sequences, approximately 4% of them seen only once. Source: PBMCs, taken 15 days after the yellow fever booster vaccination. The receptors stem from a man aged 18-30 years who received the YFV17D yellow fever vaccine.

The chain joins TRBV18 to TRBJ2-7; maybe TRBD1 (6 bases). The ends were cut back, 3 bases at V and 9 bases at J, with 21 bases in the middle. The CDR3 extends over 15 amino acids. Per the germline V gene, CDR1 is KGHSH and CDR2 is LQKENI. The CDR3 coding sequence is TGTGCCAGCTCACCGCTGGGACAAGCCTCTACCAGGCAGTACTTC. This sequence encodes CASSPLGQASTRQYF.

The chain couples TRBV10-3 to TRBJ1-1, with D hard to call. The CDR3 loop spans 15 amino acids. V was trimmed by 0 bases and J by 0 bases, leaving 8 bases between them. Germline CDR1 is ENHRY and CDR2 is SYGVKD. The CDR3 nucleotides are TGTGCCATCAGTGAGTCTGGGCAGTTGAACACTGAAGCTTTCTTT. It codes for CAISESGQLNTEAFF.

This clonotype showed up just a few times. The rearrangement uses TRBV5-4 and TRBJ2-5, with unresolved D. Germline V CDR1 and CDR2: SGHNT, YYREEE (reference sequence). This CDR3 is built from 13 residues. The V end was cut by 0 bases, the J end by 3 bases, with 6 bases between. The CDR3 is CASSLGTEETQYF. CDR3 nucleotide sequence: TGTGCCAGCAGCTTGGGGACGGAAGAGACCCAGTACTTC.

This clonotype was found many times. This sequence joins TRBV18 and TRBJ2-6, with D perhaps matching TRBD1 or TRBD2 (5 bases each). The germline V gene has CDR1 KGHSH and CDR2 LQKENI. Trimming removed 6 bases at V and 4 bases at J, with 19 bases between. The CDR3 is 17 residues long. The CDR3 loop reads CASSIPFQGPGANVLTF. In nucleotides, the CDR3 is TGTGCCAGCTCGATCCCATTCCAGGGACCAGGGGCCAACGTCCTGACTTTC.

The V gene is TRBV28, the J gene TRBJ1-6; D remains unclear. Germline V lookup: CDR1 MDHEN, CDR2 SYDVKM. Trimming cost V 2 bases and J 6 bases, with 5 bases left between them. The CDR3 sequence is 13 residues long. This chain's CDR3 is CASSLSGNSPLHF. CDR3 nucleotides: TGTGCCAGCAGTTTAAGTGGTAATTCACCCCTCCACTTT.

This clonotype was found a few times. The chain has TRBV6-5 and TRBJ2-5; TRBD2 matches 10 bases. Trimming took 7 bases from V and 0 from J; bases not matched to a gene: 5. Germline values: CDR1 MNHEY, CDR2 SVGAGI. The CDR3 is 15 amino acids. The CDR3 region is CASKTSGTNQETQYF. The DNA for the CDR3 is TGTGCCAGCAAAACTAGCGGGACGAACCAAGAGACCCAGTACTTC.

This clonotype was detected a few times. V and J are TRBV5-6 and TRBJ2-5; 9 bases agree with TRBD1. The CDR3 runs 15 residues. Germline CDR1 SGHDT, CDR2 YYEEEE. V lost 0 bases to trimming and J lost 2 bases; unmatched junction nucleotides: 2. The CDR3 bases are TGTGCCAGCAGCTTGGTGGACAGGGGACAAGAGACCCAGTACTTC. Its protein product is CASSLVDRGQETQYF.

This clonotype has more than one count but fewer than ten. The V call is TRBV20-1, the J call TRBJ2-5; D remains ambiguous. The CDR3 has 13 amino acids. V was pared by 0 bases and J by 4 bases, with 9 bases between. Germline loops: CDR1 DFQATT, CDR2 SNEGSKA (reference sequence). The CDR3: CSARDPAAETQYF. CDR3 sequence (DNA): TGCAGTGCTAGAGATCCGGCGGCAGAGACCCAGTACTTC.

This clonotype was picked up one time. V usage is TRBV4-1 and J usage is TRBJ1-4; 7 bases map to TRBD1. From germline, CDR1 is MGHRA and CDR2 YSYEKL. J lost 1 base, V lost 4 bases, and 3 bases had no gene match. CDR3 length: 15 amino acids. DNA for the CDR3: TGCGCCAGCAGCCCCCGGGACAGAACTAATGAAAAACTGTTTTTT. It yields the protein CASSPRDRTNEKLFF.

This clonotype was observed at least ten times. This chain links TRBV12-3 or TRBV12-4 with TRBJ2-7, with 11 bases identical to TRBD1. Trimming removed 6 bases from V and 0 bases from J; junction bases left unmatched: 4. This CDR3 has 15 amino acids. Here the CDR3 DNA reads TGTGCCAGCAGGAGAGGGACAGGGGGCTCCTACGAGCAGTACTTC. Translation: CASRRGTGGSYEQYF.

This clonotype came up a few times. The chain employs TRBV18 and TRBJ2-1; 10 nucleotides agree with TRBD2. The trim removed 3 bases at V and 8 bases at J, leaving 7 bases unmatched. CDR3 length: 15 residues. Germline CDR1 and CDR2: KGHSH and LQKENI. The CDR3 DNA sequence: TGTGCCAGCTCACCCTCTACTAGCGGGAACGATGAGCAGTTCTTC. Translation gives CASSPSTSGNDEQFF.

Ten or more counts support this clonotype. The rearrangement uses TRBV29-1 and TRBJ2-5; 7 nucleotides match TRBD2. Germline-derived CDR1 and CDR2 are SQVTM and ANQGSEA. With 2 bases clipped from V and 5 bases from J, the junction kept 8 bases outside the gene matches. The CDR3 length is 14 residues. The CDR3 DNA reads TGCAGCGTTGAACCGGCGGGGGAAGGGGAGACCCAGTACTTC. Translation gives CSVEPAGEGETQYF.